This TCR beta chain was retrieved from a study of human T cells and chemical hapten exposure. Study as a whole: Minor pooled library volume differences mainly drove per-sample TCR yield variation. Study-wide results and limits: TCRs at high frequency, those above 1 in 1000, did not change with DPC sensitization.

There are many counts of this clonotype. Its antigen is still unknown. The sample's time point: healthy volunteer bleed at 2 weeks. Total RNA was extracted from unfractionated whole blood. Individual cDNA molecules had unique molecular identifiers attached to them by the library. As originally analysed: About 97,000 TCRs per sample was the median, with a range of 23,224 to 690,600. TCRdb redid the calling of the RACE reads with MiXCR, one entry per CDR3 protein. TCRdb assigned the V and J calls; the authors' analysis was not used. Of 85,000 to 95,000 distinct CDR3 sequences in the sample, approximately 9% are singletons; the top ten hold 2.9%. This CDR3 has 15 amino acids. Per germline, CDR1 MDHEN and CDR2 SYDVKM. V gave up 6 bases and J gave up 4 bases, with 18 bases separating them.

This rearrangement joins TRBV28 to TRBJ1-1, with a possible D match to TRBD1 (6 bases). The receptor comes from a female donor in good health. Some clones in this sample may be carry-over from other donors' samples. Sequenced: whole blood. CDR3 DNA: TGTGCCAGCAGCCTAACTTACAGGGTTATCACTGAAGCTTTCTTT. Translating gives CASSLTYRVITEAFF.